The 21 T cell receptor beta chains below were found in one sample sequenced in a study of cytotoxic CD8 clonotypes in ibrutinib-treated CLL. Sequenced by immunoSEQ multiplex PCR; TCRdb stores in-frame clones only, minus some. The sample has over 100,000 clones; approximately 83% are singletons. Sequencing was performed on PBMCs, taken after 24 months of ibrutinib treatment. Receptors were obtained from a human donor with chronic lymphocytic leukemia.

The chain carries TRBV5-1 and TRBJ2-3; 8 positions agree with TRBD2. Germline lookup yields CDR1 SGHRS and CDR2 YFSETQ. The V and J ends lost 4 bases and 6 bases, in that order; junction bases with no gene match: 13. CDR3 length equals 16 residues. The CDR3 DNA reads TGCGCCAGCAGCCCGGGGGGGACGGCGGTTGAGGATACGCAGTATTTT. It codes for CASSPGGTAVEDTQYF.

The V and J genes are TRBV6-5 and TRBJ2-1; 8 positions agree with TRBD1. From germline, CDR1 is MNHEY and CDR2 SVGAGI. Trimming took 2 bases from V and 6 from J; bases not matched to a gene: 6. The CDR3 extends over 15 amino acids. CDR3 sequence: CASSYTTGGSNEQFF. The CDR3 DNA is TGTGCCAGCAGTTACACTACAGGGGGGTCCAATGAGCAGTTCTTC.

CDR3 amino acids: CASSPMGNTEAFF. In DNA, the CDR3 is TGTGCCAGCAGCCCAATGGGAAACACTGAAGCTTTCTTT. V usage is TRBV7-3 and J usage is TRBJ1-1; D uncertain. The CDR3 runs to 13 residues. V was cut by 5 bases and J by 2 bases, with 9 bases left in between. Looked up from germline, CDR1 is SGHTA and CDR2 is FQGTGA.

The CDR3 here is CASRPTGVNYGYTF. CDR3 nucleotides: TGTGCCAGCAGACCCACGGGGGTAAACTATGGCTACACCTTC. The chain carries TRBV2 and TRBJ1-2, with D possibly matching TRBD1 (5 bases). The CDR3 length is 14 residues. The ends were cut back, 6 bases at V and 2 bases at J, with 13 bases in the middle. The germline CDR1 and CDR2 sequences are SNHLY and FYNNEI.

The chain is built from TRBV30 and TRBJ1-3; no clear D. The CDR3 is 16 amino acids. Trimming left V 0 bases short and J 0 bases short, with 12 bases between. CDR1 GTSNPN and CDR2 SVGIG come from the germline V gene (reference sequence). CDR3 coding DNA: TGTGCCTGGAGTGTGGGGTCTAGATTCTCTGGAAACACCATATATTTT. It specifies CAWSVGSRFSGNTIYF.

The chain uses TRBV6-5 and TRBJ2-7, with 8 bases lining up with TRBD2. J lost 2 bases, V lost 10 bases, and 10 bases had no gene match. Germline V lookup: CDR1 MNHEY, CDR2 SVGAGI. This CDR3 is 14 amino acids long. CDR3 in amino acids: CATSTGGITYEQYF. The CDR3 region has the DNA TGTGCCACCTCAACGGGAGGGATCACCTACGAGCAGTACTTC.

The V and J genes are TRBV6-1 and TRBJ1-3; the D gene is possibly TRBD1 (6 bases). The CDR3 totals 14 residues. Trimming took 6 bases from V and 2 from J, leaving 11 bases between them. Germline-derived CDR1 and CDR2 are MNHNS and SASEGT. CDR3: CASSPRGTGNTIYF. The CDR3 DNA reads as TGTGCCAGCAGCCCCAGGGGAACTGGAAACACCATATATTTT.

The chain couples TRBV7-6 to TRBJ2-7, with no clear D. V dropped 2 bases and J dropped 0 bases, with 8 bases sitting between them. The germline V gene has CDR1 SGHVS and CDR2 FNYEAQ. CDR3 size: 14 residues. The CDR3 bases are TGTGCCAGCAGCTTAAGGGCAAACTCCTACGAGCAGTACTTC. Protein product: CASSLRANSYEQYF.

This clone has only one observation. The chain links TRBV28 to TRBJ1-1; TRBD1 matches 7 bases. The CDR3 is made up of 15 amino acids. The germline V gene has CDR1 MDHEN and CDR2 SYDVKM. V shed 3 bases and J 0 bases; nucleotides not matched to a gene: 4. CDR3 coding DNA: TGTGCCAGCAGTTTGCCGGGACAGCTGAACACTGAAGCTTTCTTT. Residues: CASSLPGQLNTEAFF.

This chain links TRBV28 with TRBJ2-5; 9 nucleotides match TRBD1. V was pared by 4 bases and J by 1 base, with 4 bases of the junction left unmatched. The CDR3 loop spans 15 amino acids. Germline lookup yields CDR1 MDHEN and CDR2 SYDVKM. This chain's CDR3 is CASSSHRGRQETQYF. The CDR3 region has the DNA TGTGCCAGCAGTTCCCACAGGGGGCGCCAAGAGACCCAGTACTTC.

The chain combines TRBV5-4 with TRBJ1-5, with D unclear. The CDR3 is 13 residues long. The germline gives CDR1 SGHNT, CDR2 YYREEE (reference sequence). V was trimmed by 1 base and J by 5 bases, leaving 7 bases between them. This CDR3 reads CASSLFPDQPQHF. The CDR3 bases are TGTGCCAGCAGCTTGTTCCCAGATCAGCCCCAGCATTTT.

The CDR3 is CASSRGGQPGYEQYF. The CDR3, as DNA: TGTGCCAGCAGCCGAGGGGGCCAGCCGGGATACGAGCAGTACTTC. The rearrangement links TRBV7-6 to TRBJ2-7, with 7 bases identical to TRBD1. CDR3 size: 15 residues. From germline, CDR1 is SGHVS and CDR2 FNYEAQ. V shed 5 bases, J shed 4 bases, and the junction held 11 bases outside the gene matches. The whole variable domain, remainder taken from reference TRBV7-6 and TRBJ2-7, is GAGVSQSPRYKVTKRGQDVALRCDPISGHVSLYWYRQALGQGPEFLTYFNYEAQQDKSGLPNDRFSAERPEGSISTLTIQRTEQRDSAMYRCASSRGGQPGYEQYFGPGTRLTVT.

A note on this clone: At one end, the junction sequence differs from germline, possibly due to a read error. The gene calls are TRBV6-1 and TRBJ1-3; D is perhaps TRBD1 (5 bases). The V gene's germline CDR1 is MNHNS and CDR2 SASEGT. The CDR3 is made up of 15 amino acids. The CDR3 loop reads CASSDQGFSGSTIYF. The CDR3 region has the DNA TGTGCCAGCAGTGACCAGGGATTCTCTGGAAGCACCATATATTTT.

The CDR3: CASSVGSSGGPETQYF. The CDR3 nucleotides are TGTGCCAGCAGCGTAGGGTCTAGCGGAGGGCCGGAGACCCAGTACTTC. V usage is TRBV9 and J usage is TRBJ2-5; 7 bases match TRBD2. The CDR3 covers 16 residues. CDR1 and CDR2 from the germline V gene are SGDLS and YYNGEE. V lost 0 bases, J lost 5 bases, and 10 bases stayed unmatched.

This clone was observed a handful of times. The sample carries other DNA sequences with the same CDR3. The CDR3 coding sequence is TGTGCCAGTAACCGGGACAGGAGCAATCAGCCCCAGCATTTT. Amino acid sequence: CASNRDRSNQPQHF. This chain joins TRBV19 and TRBJ1-5, with TRBD1 matching 8 bases. The CDR3 runs 14 residues. V shed 7 bases and J 1 base; nucleotides not matched to a gene: 3. Germline values: CDR1 LNHDA, CDR2 SQIVND (reference sequence). Together with reference TRBV19 and TRBJ1-5, the CDR3 gives the full variable domain: DGGITQSPKYLFRKEGQNVTLSCEQNLNHDAMYWYRQDPGQGLRLIYYSQIVNDFQKGDIAEGYSVSREKKESFPLTVTSAQKNPTAFYLCASNRDRSNQPQHFGDGTRLSIL.

The chain uses TRBV14 and TRBJ1-3, with D perhaps matching TRBD1 (6 bases). Germline V gene data show CDR1 as SGHDN and CDR2 as FVKESK. Trimming took off 0 bases at V and 5 bases at J, with 11 bases between the two ends. The CDR3 contains 15 residues. CDR3 region: CASSQEGRGRNTIYF. DNA of the CDR3: TGTGCCAGCAGCCAAGAGGGCAGGGGTAGAAACACCATATATTTT.

The genes are TRBV5-1 and TRBJ2-3; D uncertain. Germline CDR1 reads SGHRS; CDR2 reads YFSETQ. Trimming stripped 1 base from V and 1 base from J, with 4 bases between. This CDR3 has 13 amino acids. The CDR3 loop reads CASSLSGTDTQYF. CDR3 nucleotide sequence: TGCGCCAGCAGCTTGTCGGGCACAGATACGCAGTATTTT.

V is TRBV29-1 and J is TRBJ1-3, with D hard to call. Germline V CDR1 and CDR2: SQVTM, ANQGSEA. This CDR3 spans 14 amino acids. Trimming stripped 3 bases from V and 7 bases from J, with 16 bases between. CDR3 DNA: TGCAGCGTTGAGCCGGCAGCCCTCGACAACACCATATATTTT. Encoded protein: CSVEPAALDNTIYF.

J is TRBJ2-1 and V is TRBV5-1, with TRBD2 identical over 10 bases. The germline CDR1 and CDR2 sequences are SGHRS and YFSETQ. The ends lost 3 bases at V and 4 bases at J; junction bases unmatched: 4. The CDR3 runs to 15 residues. This CDR3 reads CASSSSGGVYNEQFF. Written as DNA, the CDR3 is TGCGCCAGCAGCTCTAGCGGGGGCGTATACAATGAGCAGTTCTTC.

This chain connects TRBV7-9 to TRBJ2-3, with D possibly TRBD1 on 6 matching bases. Germline V gene sequence: CDR1 SEHNR, CDR2 FQNEAQ (reference sequence). Trimming removed 4 bases from V and 4 bases from J, with 15 bases in between. This CDR3 comprises 15 residues. CDR3 nucleotide sequence: TGTGCCAGCAGCTCCCTAACAGGGATGTCAGATACGCAGTATTTT. Its translation: CASSSLTGMSDTQYF.

The rearrangement joins TRBV6-4 to TRBJ1-5; D is ambiguous. This CDR3 spans 14 amino acids. V was trimmed by 7 bases and J by 0 bases, leaving 10 bases between them. Germline V gene data show CDR1 as MRHNA and CDR2 as SNTAGT. CDR3 in amino acids: CASISPSSNQPQHF. The CDR3 region has the DNA TGTGCCAGCATTTCACCCTCTAGCAATCAGCCCCAGCATTTT.